This entry describes one T cell receptor (beta chain). Its specificity is unknown. UMI-tagged TRB cDNA libraries were built via 5' RACE. No DNA is given; TCRdb re-called the 5' RACE reads and lists each CDR3 protein once. The sample shows about 150,000 distinct CDR3 sequences, and 0.4% to 0.45% sits with its ten largest clones. The data were obtained in a study of CXCR3-negative and CXCR3-positive naive CD8 T cells. Findings and limits, study-wide: CXCR3-negative naive cells had less hydrophobic TRB CDR3s than did CXCR3-positive naive cells.

This CDR3 region has 15 residues. CDR1 and CDR2 from the germline V gene are MDHEN and SYDVKM. The sequencing input was naive CXCR3+ CD8+ T cells from blood. The subset: CD45RO-CCR7+CD27+CD95- naive CD8+ T cells expressing CXCR3 (TNR3+). This receptor was identified in a human donor in good health. Some clones in this sample may be carry-over from other donors' samples. The V call is TRBV28, the J call TRBJ2-5; TCRdb's D call of TRBD2 is untestable without DNA. This chain's CDR3 is CASSYRLAGVETQYF. Complete variable domain (other parts from reference TRBV28 and TRBJ2-5): DVKVTQSSRYLVKRTGEKVFLECVQDMDHENMFWYRQDPGLGLRLIYFSYDVKMKEKGDIPEGYSVSREKKERFSLILESASTNQTSMYLCASSYRLAGVETQYFGPGTRLLVL.